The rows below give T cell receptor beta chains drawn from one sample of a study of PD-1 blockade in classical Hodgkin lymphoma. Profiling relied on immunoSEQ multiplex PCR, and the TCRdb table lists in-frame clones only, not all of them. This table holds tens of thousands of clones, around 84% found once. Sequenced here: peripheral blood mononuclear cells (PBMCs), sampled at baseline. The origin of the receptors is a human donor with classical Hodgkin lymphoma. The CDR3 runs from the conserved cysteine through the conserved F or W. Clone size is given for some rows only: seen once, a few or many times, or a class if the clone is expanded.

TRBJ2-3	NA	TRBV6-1	CASRPLAGGADTQYF
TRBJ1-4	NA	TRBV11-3	CASSLGTGATNEKLFF
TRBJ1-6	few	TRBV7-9	CASSLSGNYNSPLHF
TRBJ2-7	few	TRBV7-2	CASSGSQAEGGEGEQYF
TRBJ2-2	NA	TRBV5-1	CASSLSGQGSNTGELFF
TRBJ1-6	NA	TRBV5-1	CASSLAGSSYNSPLHF
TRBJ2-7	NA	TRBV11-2	CASSLARPFSYEQYF
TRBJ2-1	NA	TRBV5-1	CASSLGGGDEQFF
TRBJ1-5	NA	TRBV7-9	CASSLASGGNQPQHF
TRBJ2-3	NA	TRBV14	CASSPWGGTQYF
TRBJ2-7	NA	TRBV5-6	CASSPTTITYEQYF
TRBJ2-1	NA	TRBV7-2	CASNLRVGLDYNEQFF
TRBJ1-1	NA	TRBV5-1	CASSLGQGGTEAFF
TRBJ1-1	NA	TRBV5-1	CASSLAPANTEAFF
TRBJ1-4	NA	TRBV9	CASSPGLSATNEKLFF
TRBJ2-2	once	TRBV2	CASSASSGAAGELFF
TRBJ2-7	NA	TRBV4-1	CASSQVGGGPLEQYF
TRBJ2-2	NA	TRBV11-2	CASSLWLDSRGNTGELFF
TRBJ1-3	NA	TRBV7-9	CASSPPPRDRVNTIYF
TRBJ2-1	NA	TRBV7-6	CASSLPGGDNEQFF
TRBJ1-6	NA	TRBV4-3	CASSQVTGLNSPLHF
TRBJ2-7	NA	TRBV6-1	CASTRQGGIEQYF
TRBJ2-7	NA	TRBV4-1	CASSQSRGPFNEQYF
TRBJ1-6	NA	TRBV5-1	CASSLGGEPYNSPLHF
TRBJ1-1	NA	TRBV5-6	CASSPTGANTEAFF
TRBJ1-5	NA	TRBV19	CASSMRGTTGSNQPQHF
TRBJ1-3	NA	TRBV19	CASSPGSSGNTIYF
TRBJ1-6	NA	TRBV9	CASSASTGLPLSPLHF
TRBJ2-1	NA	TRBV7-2	CASNQGAGASYNEQFF
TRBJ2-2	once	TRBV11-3	CASSLGGVIAGELFF
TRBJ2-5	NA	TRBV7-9	CASSRAVGTQETQYF
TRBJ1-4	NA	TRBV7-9	CASSLPGSGNEKLFF
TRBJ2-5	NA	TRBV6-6	CASSYVGLARQETQYF
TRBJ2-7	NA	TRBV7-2	CASSRGQGDPYEQYF
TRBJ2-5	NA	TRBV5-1	CASSLMGGRETQYF
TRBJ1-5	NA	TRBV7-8	CASSLAQINQPQHF
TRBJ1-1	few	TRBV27	CASRLLGRDTEAFF
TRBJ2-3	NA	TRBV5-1	CASSPGTDTDTQYF
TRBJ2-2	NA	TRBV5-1	CASSPDGYTGELFF
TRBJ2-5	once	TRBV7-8	CASSLAAIQETQYF
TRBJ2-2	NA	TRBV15	CATSRRPFEGVNTGELFF
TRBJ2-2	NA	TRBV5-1	CASSLEGGGGTGELFF
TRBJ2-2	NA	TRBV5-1	CASSLTSGRPTGELFF
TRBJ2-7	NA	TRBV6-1	CASSAPYEQYF
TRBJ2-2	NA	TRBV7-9	CASTPSGVGTGELFF
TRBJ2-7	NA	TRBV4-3	CASSQEYMSSYEQYF
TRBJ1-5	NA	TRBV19	CASTEGGGHRQPQHF
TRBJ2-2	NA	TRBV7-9	CASSVFTGELFF
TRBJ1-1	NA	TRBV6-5	CASSYLTAMNTEAFF
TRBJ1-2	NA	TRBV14	CASEGLAGYGYTF
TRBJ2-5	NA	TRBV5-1	CASSSRQGGGETQYF
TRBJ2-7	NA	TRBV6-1	CASSRPSASYEQYF
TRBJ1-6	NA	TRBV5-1	CASSLDSNSPLHF
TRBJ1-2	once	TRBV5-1	CASSAPGQGAGPYGYTF
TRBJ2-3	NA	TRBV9	CASSTTSGGLSTDTQYF
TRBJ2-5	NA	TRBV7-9	CASSLQNHETQYF
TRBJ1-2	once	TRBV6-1	CASIWSYGYTF
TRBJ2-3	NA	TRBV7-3	CASSEPGGPTDTQYF
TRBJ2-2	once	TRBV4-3	CASSQEWGAAGELFF